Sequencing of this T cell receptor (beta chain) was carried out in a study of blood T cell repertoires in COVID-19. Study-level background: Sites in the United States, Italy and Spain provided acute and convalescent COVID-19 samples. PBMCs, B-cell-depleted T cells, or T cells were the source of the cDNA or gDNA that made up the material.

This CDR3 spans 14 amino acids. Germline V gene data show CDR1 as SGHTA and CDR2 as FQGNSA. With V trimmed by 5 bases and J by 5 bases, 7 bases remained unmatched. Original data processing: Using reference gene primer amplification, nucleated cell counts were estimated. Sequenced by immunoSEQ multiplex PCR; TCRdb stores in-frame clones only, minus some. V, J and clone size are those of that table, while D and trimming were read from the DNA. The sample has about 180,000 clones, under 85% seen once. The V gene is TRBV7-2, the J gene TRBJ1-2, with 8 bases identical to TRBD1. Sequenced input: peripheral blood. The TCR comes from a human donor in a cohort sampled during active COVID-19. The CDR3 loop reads CASSPRQGNYGYTF. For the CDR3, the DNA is TGTGCCAGCAGCCCAAGACAGGGGAATTATGGCTACACCTTC.